Presented here are 12 T cell receptor beta chains from one specimen sequenced in a study of T cells expressing NK-cell markers (dated by TCRdb to 2018 to 2020). Libraries came from 5' RACE. Data came from an Illumina HiSeq 2000. After TCRdb reprocessed the reads, each CDR3 protein sequence was kept as one row, without DNA. The table of this sample itemizes about 440,000 distinct CDR3 sequences. The biggest ten clones account for roughly 7.2% of the sample. What was sequenced was blood T cells: a sorted CD56 or NKG2C T cell subset, CD4+ or CD8+ T cells, or bulk PBMC T cells (not recorded which). The origin of the receptors is a woman between 18 and 69 years old in good health.

The chain uses TRBV7-2 and TRBJ1-1. The germline V gene has CDR1 SGHTA and CDR2 FQGNSA. CDR3 length: 16 amino acids. CDR3 sequence: CASSSQGPRYNTEAFF.

This sequence joins TRBV7-2 and TRBJ1-1; TCRdb picks TRBD1, but there is no DNA to check that call. The CDR3 loop spans 13 amino acids. CDR1 SGHTA and CDR2 FQGNSA come from the germline V gene. The CDR3 spells CASSLHTGTEAFF.

The gene calls are TRBV7-3 and TRBJ2-2. The CDR3 has 13 residues. Germline CDR1 reads SGHTA; CDR2 reads FQGTGA. The CDR3 sequence is CASREMGTGELFF.

The chain has TRBV28 and TRBJ2-7; as DNA is missing, the TRBD1 call by TCRdb cannot be tested. Germline CDR1 is MDHEN and CDR2 is SYDVKM. The CDR3 is 13 residues long. The CDR3 sequence is CASSRGPTYEQYF. The variable domain in full, completed from reference TRBV28 and TRBJ2-7, reads DVKVTQSSRYLVKRTGEKVFLECVQDMDHENMFWYRQDPGLGLRLIYFSYDVKMKEKGDIPEGYSVSREKKERFSLILESASTNQTSMYLCASSRGPTYEQYFGPGTRLTVT.

The chain links TRBV6-1 to TRBJ2-7; TCRdb's D gene call, TRBD2, goes unchecked for lack of DNA. Germline V gene sequence: CDR1 MNHNS, CDR2 SASEGT. The CDR3 has 16 amino acids. CDR3 in amino acids: CASSEALAGSSYEQYF.

The rearrangement joins TRBV20-1 to TRBJ2-1. The CDR3 is made up of 12 amino acids. The germline CDR1 and CDR2 sequences are DFQATT and SNEGSKA (reference sequence). The CDR3 spells CSARTGKYEQFF.

The chain uses TRBV4-3 and TRBJ2-1; TCRdb's assignment of TRBD1 cannot be checked, as there is no DNA. There are 13 residues in the CDR3. In germline, CDR1 is LGHNA, CDR2 YSLEER. CDR3 region: CASSQEESAEQFF.

The genes are TRBV12-3 or TRBV12-4 and TRBJ1-2; TCRdb proposes TRBD1, but this gene call is untestable without DNA. The CDR3 contains 16 residues. The CDR3 loop is CASSLALRDNNYGYTF.

This chain joins TRBV4-2 and TRBJ2-5; without DNA, the TCRdb call of TRBD1 cannot be checked. The CDR3 spans 18 residues. Germline CDR1 and CDR2: LGHNA and YNFKEQ. The CDR3 sequence: CASSQESVGTGIRETQYF.

The chain is built from TRBV15 and TRBJ2-4; as DNA is missing, the TRBD1 call by TCRdb cannot be tested. The CDR3 sequence is 18 residues long. The germline gives CDR1 LNHNV, CDR2 YYDKDF (reference sequence). This CDR3 is CATSRDLGQGQAKNIQYF.

The V and J genes are TRBV3-1 and TRBJ2-1; TCRdb's D call of TRBD1 is untestable without DNA. The germline V gene has CDR1 LGHDT and CDR2 YNNKEL (reference sequence). The CDR3 is 17 amino acids. The CDR3 here is CASSQDEGDGPNNEQFF.

The chain links TRBV11-2 to TRBJ2-1. Germline assignment: CDR1 SGHAT and CDR2 FQNNGV. The CDR3 consists of 12 residues. This CDR3 reads CASSSIAGEQFF.